This TCR beta chain was profiled in a study of vaccination and CD4 T cells after COVID-19. Study details: Convalescent cases consisted of six males and four females, of whom two were Hispanic.

Of note for this clonotype: As yet, its antigen is unknown.

Treatment defined: approximately 10-day PBMC culture with coronavirus spike peptide pools or control peptides (ViraFEST assay). By negative selection, CD4+ T cells were isolated once culture had run for over nine days. Sequencing of the DNA from cultured CD4+ T cells was carried out with the Oncomine TCR Beta short-read assay. TCRdb fed the PCR reads into MiXCR, producing one record per CDR3 protein. The table has about 17,000 distinct CDR3 sequences, approximately 36% seen once. Trimming removed 5 bases at V and 2 bases at J, with 17 bases between. The CDR3 totals 16 residues. Germline-derived CDR1 and CDR2 are MNHEY and SMNVEV (reference sequence).

The sequenced material came from CD4+ T cells from blood, cultured in vitro. This sequence was found in a human donor who had recovered from COVID-19. The chain links TRBV27 to TRBJ2-3; perhaps D is TRBD1 or TRBD2 (5 bases each). The CDR3 here is CASSPVRDRDTDTQYF. CDR3 nucleotide sequence: TGTGCCAGCAGTCCCGTCCGGGACCGAGACACAGATACGCAGTATTTT.